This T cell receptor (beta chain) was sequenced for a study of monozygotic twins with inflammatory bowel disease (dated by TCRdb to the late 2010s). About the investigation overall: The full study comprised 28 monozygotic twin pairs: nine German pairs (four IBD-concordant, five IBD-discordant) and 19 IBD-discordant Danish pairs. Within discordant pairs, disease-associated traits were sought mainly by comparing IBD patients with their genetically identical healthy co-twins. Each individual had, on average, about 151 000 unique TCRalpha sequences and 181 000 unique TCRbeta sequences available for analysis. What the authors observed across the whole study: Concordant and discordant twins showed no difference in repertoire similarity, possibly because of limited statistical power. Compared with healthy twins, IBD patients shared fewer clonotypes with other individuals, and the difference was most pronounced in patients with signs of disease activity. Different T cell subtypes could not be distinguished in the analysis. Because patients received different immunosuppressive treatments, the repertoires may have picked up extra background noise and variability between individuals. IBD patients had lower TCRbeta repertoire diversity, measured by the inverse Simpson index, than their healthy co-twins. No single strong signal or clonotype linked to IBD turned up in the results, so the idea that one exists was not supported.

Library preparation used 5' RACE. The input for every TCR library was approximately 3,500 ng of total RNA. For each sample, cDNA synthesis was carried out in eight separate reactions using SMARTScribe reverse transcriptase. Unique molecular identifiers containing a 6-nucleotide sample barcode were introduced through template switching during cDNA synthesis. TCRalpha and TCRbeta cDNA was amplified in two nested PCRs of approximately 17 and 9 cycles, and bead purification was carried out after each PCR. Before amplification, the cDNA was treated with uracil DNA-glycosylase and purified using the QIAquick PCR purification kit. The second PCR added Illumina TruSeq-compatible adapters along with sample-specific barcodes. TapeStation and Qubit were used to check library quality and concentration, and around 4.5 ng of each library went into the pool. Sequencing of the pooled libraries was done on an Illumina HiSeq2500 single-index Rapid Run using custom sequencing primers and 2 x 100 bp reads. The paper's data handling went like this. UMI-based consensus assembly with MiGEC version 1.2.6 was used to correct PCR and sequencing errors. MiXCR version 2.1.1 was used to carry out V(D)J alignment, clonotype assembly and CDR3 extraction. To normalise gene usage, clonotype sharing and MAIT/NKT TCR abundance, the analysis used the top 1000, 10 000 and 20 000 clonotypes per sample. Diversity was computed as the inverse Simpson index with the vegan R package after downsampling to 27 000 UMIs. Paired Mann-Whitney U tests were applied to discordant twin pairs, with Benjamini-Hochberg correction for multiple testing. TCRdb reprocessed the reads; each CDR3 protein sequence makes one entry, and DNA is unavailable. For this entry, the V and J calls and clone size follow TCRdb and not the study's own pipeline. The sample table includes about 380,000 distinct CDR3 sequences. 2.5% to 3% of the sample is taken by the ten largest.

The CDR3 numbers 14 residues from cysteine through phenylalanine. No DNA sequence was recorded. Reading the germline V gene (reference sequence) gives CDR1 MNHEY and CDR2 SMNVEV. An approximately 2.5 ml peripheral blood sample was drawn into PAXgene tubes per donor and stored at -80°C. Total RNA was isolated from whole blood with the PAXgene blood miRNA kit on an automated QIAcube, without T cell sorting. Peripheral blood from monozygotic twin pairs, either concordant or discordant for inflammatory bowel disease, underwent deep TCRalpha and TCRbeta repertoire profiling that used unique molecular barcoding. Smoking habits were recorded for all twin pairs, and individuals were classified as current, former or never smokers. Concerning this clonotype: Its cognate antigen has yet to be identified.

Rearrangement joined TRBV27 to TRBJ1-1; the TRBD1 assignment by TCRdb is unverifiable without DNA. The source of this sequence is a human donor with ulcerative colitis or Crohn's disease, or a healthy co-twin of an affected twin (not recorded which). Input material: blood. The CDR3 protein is CASSPGTAVTEAFF.